Each of the 14 T cell receptor beta chains below was sequenced from the same sample in a study of blood T cell repertoires in COVID-19. This table comes from immunoSEQ multiplex PCR, and its TCRdb copy is limited to in-frame clones, with some not included. The sample contains 120,000 or so clones, about 70% of which appear only once. The sequenced sample consisted of peripheral blood. The receptors stem from a woman aged 55 to 70 with acute or convalescent COVID-19.

This clone was observed a handful of times. The rearrangement uses TRBV7-3 and TRBJ2-4; D possibly corresponds to TRBD1 (6 bases). This CDR3 spans 16 amino acids. CDR1 SGHTA and CDR2 FQGTGA come from the germline V gene. Deletions cut 5 bases from V and 0 bases from J, with 14 bases between. In DNA, the CDR3 is TGTGCCAGCAGCCCACAGGGTAGCCTAGCCAAAAACATTCAGTACTTC. Amino acid sequence: CASSPQGSLAKNIQYF.

A few counts support this clone. The chain combines TRBV3-1 (or the pseudogene TRBV3-2) with TRBJ2-7; tentative D call: TRBD1 (6 bases). Trimming pared 4 bases from V and 4 bases from J, leaving 8 bases between. The CDR3 extends over 12 amino acids. Germline V lookup: CDR1 LGHDT, CDR2 YNNKEL (reference sequence). CDR3 bases: TGTGCCAGCAGCCTCAGGGGTTACGAGCAGTACTTC. Amino acid sequence: CASSLRGYEQYF.

The chain couples TRBV9 to TRBJ2-1; 10 bases are a match to TRBD2. This CDR3 region has 15 residues. Unmatched junction bases numbered 5, after V lost 4 bases and J lost 4 bases. Germline V gene data show CDR1 as SGDLS and CDR2 as YYNGEE. CDR3 nucleotides: TGTGCCAGCAGCTCAACTAGCGGGGTTTACAATGAGCAGTTCTTC. Protein: CASSSTSGVYNEQFF.

V and J are TRBV28 and TRBJ1-5, with D uncertain. Germline CDR1 is MDHEN and CDR2 is SYDVKM. The CDR3 sequence is 14 residues long. Trimming pared 5 bases from V and 6 bases from J, leaving 14 bases between. The CDR3 loop is CASSDTVPGQPQHF. The CDR3 DNA reads TGTGCCAGCAGTGATACGGTGCCGGGTCAGCCCCAGCATTTT.

The chain couples TRBV5-1 to TRBJ2-3, with TRBD1 matching 9 bases. The CDR3 covers 16 residues. The J segment lost 1 base and the V segment lost 4 bases, leaving 7 bases of the junction unmatched. Germline V CDR1 and CDR2: SGHRS, YFSETQ. CDR3 protein: CASSGDRAWGTDTQYF. For the CDR3, the DNA is TGCGCCAGCAGCGGGGACAGGGCTTGGGGCACAGATACGCAGTATTTT.

This clone was recorded a few times. The chain links TRBV4-2 to TRBJ1-6; 7 bases map to TRBD1. The CDR3 has 17 amino acids. Losses at the gene ends were 1 base for V and 5 bases for J; bases not matched to a gene: 8. Germline lookup yields CDR1 LGHNA and CDR2 YNFKEQ. In DNA form, the CDR3 reads TGTGCCAGCAGCCAAGCAAACAGGGGTTTGCATAATTCACCCCTCCACTTT. As protein: CASSQANRGLHNSPLHF.

The chain carries TRBV30 and TRBJ1-6; D may be TRBD1 (6 bases). Germline loops: CDR1 GTSNPN, CDR2 SVGIG (reference sequence). This CDR3 spans 16 amino acids. V was cut by 3 bases and J by 7 bases, with 19 bases left in between. CDR3 region: CAWRKGGGGGNSPLHF. The CDR3 DNA sequence: TGTGCCTGGAGGAAGGGCGGGGGCGGTGGAAATTCACCCCTCCACTTT.

The genes are TRBV6-1 and TRBJ2-7; TRBD2 aligns across 8 bases. Per the germline V gene, CDR1 is MNHNS and CDR2 is SASEGT. Trimming at V came to 2 bases and at J to 8 bases, leaving 2 bases not matched to a gene. This CDR3 contains 12 residues. CDR3 in amino acids: CASSERGGQQYF. The DNA for the CDR3 is TGTGCCAGCAGTGAACGGGGGGGACAGCAGTACTTC.

The rearrangement links TRBV14 to TRBJ2-7; the match to TRBD1 covers 9 bases. CDR1 is SGHDN, CDR2 FVKESK, per germline. The CDR3 covers 17 residues. V was pared by 1 base and J by 5 bases, with 12 bases of the junction left unmatched. In DNA form, the CDR3 reads TGTGCCAGCAGCCAAGGCCGGGACAGGGACCACAAGAACGAGCAGTACTTC. Its protein is CASSQGRDRDHKNEQYF.

The gene calls are TRBV14 and TRBJ1-2; D is perhaps TRBD1 (6 bases). V lost 6 bases and J 4 bases, leaving 12 bases between the germline ends. This CDR3 has 13 residues. CDR1 and CDR2 from the germline V gene are SGHDN and FVKESK. CDR3 coding DNA: TGTGCCAGCAGTCTAACGACAGGCTATGGCTACACCTTC. Its translation is CASSLTTGYGYTF.

This rearrangement joins TRBV3-1 (or the pseudogene TRBV3-2) to TRBJ1-1; the match to TRBD1 covers 8 bases. Looked up from germline, CDR1 is LGHDT and CDR2 is YNNKEL (reference sequence). This CDR3 has 18 amino acids. The J segment lost 0 bases and the V segment lost 0 bases, leaving 9 bases of the junction unmatched. CDR3 loop: CASSQEGNRGYLNTEAFF. In DNA form, the CDR3 reads TGTGCCAGCAGCCAAGAGGGGAACAGGGGGTATTTGAACACTGAAGCTTTCTTT.

The chain couples TRBV29-1 to TRBJ1-6; no firm D call. The V end lost 2 bases, the J end lost 0 bases, and 11 bases lay between the germline ends. Germline loops: CDR1 SQVTM, CDR2 ANQGSEA. This CDR3 has 16 residues. CDR3 DNA: TGCAGCGTTGAAAATCCCAAGAGCTCCTATAATTCACCCCTCCACTTT. Encoded protein: CSVENPKSSYNSPLHF.

This chain's CDR3 is CASSQAVGRGEGYTF. CDR3 DNA: TGTGCCAGCAGCCAAGCCGTGGGCAGGGGTGAAGGCTACACCTTC. The rearrangement links TRBV3-1 (or the pseudogene TRBV3-2) to TRBJ1-2; possibly TRBD1 for D (6 bases). Germline V gene lookup returns CDR1 LGHDT and CDR2 YNNKEL (reference sequence). Trimming removed 1 base from V and 8 bases from J, with 17 bases in between. The CDR3 runs to 15 residues.

This clone appeared a single time. V and J are TRBV29-1 and TRBJ1-1; TRBD1 might be the D (5 bases). The V gene's germline CDR1 is SQVTM and CDR2 ANQGSEA. Trimming stripped 4 bases from V and 5 bases from J, with 17 bases between. CDR3 length equals 14 residues. DNA for the CDR3: TGCAGCGTTGCCGCGGGGGGTCCTTTGACTGAAGCTTTCTTT. Translating gives CSVAAGGPLTEAFF.